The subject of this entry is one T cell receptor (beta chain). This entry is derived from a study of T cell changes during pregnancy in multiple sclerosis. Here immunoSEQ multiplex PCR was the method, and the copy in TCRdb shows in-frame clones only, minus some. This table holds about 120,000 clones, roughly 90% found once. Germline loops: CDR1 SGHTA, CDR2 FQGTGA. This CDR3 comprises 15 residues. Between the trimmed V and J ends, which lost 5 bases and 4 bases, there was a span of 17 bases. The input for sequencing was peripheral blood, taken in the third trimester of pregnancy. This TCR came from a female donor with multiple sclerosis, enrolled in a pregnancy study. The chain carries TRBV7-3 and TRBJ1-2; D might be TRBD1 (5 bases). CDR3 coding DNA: TGTGCCAGCAGCCGGACCGGGGGGGGACCCTATGGCTACACCTTC. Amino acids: CASSRTGGGPYGYTF.